This is a list of T cell receptor beta chains from one sample in a study of molecular identifiers for immune sequencing clone quantification. One entry per CDR3 protein, called by TCRdb with MiXCR from the PCR reads. The sample includes approximately 100,000 distinct CDR3 sequences, roughly a third seen only once; the top ten take less than 5.5%. Specimen: naive CD8+ T cells from blood, with Jurkat cell RNA spiked in. All receptors come from a human donor in good health. Some libraries in this study had Jurkat cell RNA spiked in. Both conserved end residues are part of each CDR3. A D gene is named only where the DNA matches it firmly. Clone size appears in some rows only: once, few, many, or a class for an expanded clone.

>TRBJ2-7|many|-|TRBV28
TGTGCCGGGGGGGGCGGGAACGTTTACGAGCAGTACTTC
CAGGGGNVYEQYF
>TRBJ2-1|-|TRBD1|TRBV11-2
TGTGCCAGCAGCCGAACCTGGGACAGTTGGTCGGATGAGCAGTTCTTC
CASSRTWDSWSDEQFF
>TRBJ2-3|many|-|TRBV18
TGTGCCAGCTCCCAACAAACCGATACGCAGTATTTT
CASSQQTDTQYF
>TRBJ1-1|-|-|TRBV27
TGTGTCAGCAGTTTTTCCGTGAACACTGAAGCTTTCTTT
CVSSFSVNTEAFF
>TRBJ2-7|-|-|TRBV15
TGTGCCACCATCAGAGATTTTGACACCATATACGAGCAGTACTTC
CATIRDFDTIYEQYF
>TRBJ2-7|-|TRBD2|TRBV20-1
TGCAGTGTTGATATCCCAATGACTAGCGGGGCTAACTACGAGCAGTACTTC
CSVDIPMTSGANYEQYF
>TRBJ2-7|-|-|TRBV29-1
TGCAGCGTTGGGGGGGACACCGCCTACGAGCAGTACTTC
CSVGGDTAYEQYF
>TRBJ2-1|-|-|TRBV5-6
TGTGCCAGCAGCTTGGCTAACTACAATGAGCAGTTCTTC
CASSLANYNEQFF
>TRBJ1-5|-|TRBD1|TRBV7-9
TGTGCCAGCAGCCCCCCCGGGACAGGGATCTCTCAGCCCCAGCATTTT
CASSPPGTGISQPQHF
>TRBJ2-1|few|TRBD2|TRBV7-9
TGTGCCAGCAGCCCTTGGACTAGCGGGAGCTCCTCTTACAATGAGCAGTTCTTC
CASSPWTSGSSSYNEQFF
>TRBJ2-1|-|TRBD1|TRBV7-8
TGTGCCAGCAGCCCCTCCCCCGGGACAGCAAGCTCCTACAATGAGCAGTTCTTC
CASSPSPGTASSYNEQFF
>TRBJ2-5|many|-|TRBV28
TGTGCCAGCAACCTGGGCACCAGCGGATTACAAGAGACCCAGTACTTC
CASNLGTSGLQETQYF
>TRBJ2-3|-|-|TRBV15
TGTGCCACCAGCACCGATCCATTTCGGGGCACAGATACGCAGTATTTT
CATSTDPFRGTDTQYF
>TRBJ2-7|-|-|TRBV27
TGTGCCAGCAGTTTGGCCAACAAAATCAACGAGCAGTACTTC
CASSLANKINEQYF
>TRBJ2-3|few|-|TRBV19
TGTGCCAGTAGTATGGGGTTGGCGGGCCTACCCACAGATACGCAGTATTTT
CASSMGLAGLPTDTQYF
>TRBJ1-1|few|-|TRBV9
TGTGCCAGCAGCGTAGGTGGGGGCGCGACTGAAGCTTTCTTT
CASSVGGGATEAFF
>TRBJ1-1|-|-|TRBV12-3/TRBV12-4
TGTGCCAGAAGTCTACAGAACACTGAAGCTATCTTT
CARSLQNTEAIF
>TRBJ2-3|-|-|TRBV11-2
TGTGCCAGCAGCTTAGATCTGAGGGCCGATAACGCAGATACGCAGTATTTT
CASSLDLRADNADTQYF
>TRBJ2-5|many|-|TRBV19
TGTGCCAGTAGTATGGTCGGAGGGCAAGAGACCCAGTACTTC
CASSMVGGQETQYF
>TRBJ2-7|-|TRBD2|TRBV6-2/TRBV6-3
TGTGCCAGCAGTTACCCCCCAGCGGGAGGGAGGGACGAGCAGTACTTC
CASSYPPAGGRDEQYF
>TRBJ2-3|many|TRBD1|TRBV11-2
TGTGCCAGCAGCTTCCCCCCTGAACCGGGACAGGGGAGAGATACGCAGTATTTT
CASSFPPEPGQGRDTQYF
>TRBJ2-2|few|-|TRBV7-9
TGTGCCAGCAGCTCCCTTCTTGGGAAGGACACCGGGGAGCTGTTTTTT
CASSSLLGKDTGELFF
>TRBJ2-1|many|-|TRBV7-8
TGTGCCAGCAGCACATCGGGATTCGACTTATCCTACAATGAGCAGTTCTTC
CASSTSGFDLSYNEQFF
>TRBJ2-4|-|-|TRBV3-2
TGTGCCAGCAGCCAGGTAACAGGCAGCCTAGCCAAAAACATTCAGTACTTC
CASSQVTGSLAKNIQYF
>TRBJ2-4|few|-|TRBV14
TGTGCCAGCAGCCATAGAGCGGGCATTCAGTACTTC
CASSHRAGIQYF
>TRBJ2-5|-|TRBD2|TRBV7-8
TGTGCCAGCAGCTTAGGGACTAGCGGGAAACAAGAGACCCAGTACTTC
CASSLGTSGKQETQYF
>TRBJ2-5|-|-|TRBV27
TGTGCCAGCAGTTTACTTGGGGAGACCCAGTACTTC
CASSLLGETQYF
>TRBJ2-7|few|-|TRBV28
TGTGCCAGCAGCAGGCGGGGACTCGGGTACGAGCAGTACTTC
CASSRRGLGYEQYF
>TRBJ1-1|few|-|TRBV28
TGTGCCAGCAGTTTAGTGGGTGTCAGGTATGGGACGAACACTGAAGCTTTCTTT
CASSLVGVRYGTNTEAFF
>TRBJ2-7|-|-|TRBV28
TGTGCCAGCAGTTTAAGGCCCCCCCACGAGCAGTACTTC
CASSLRPPHEQYF
>TRBJ2-2|few|-|TRBV6-6
TGTGCCAGCATACGGAACACCGGGGAGCTGTTTTTT
CASIRNTGELFF
>TRBJ2-7|-|TRBD1|TRBV9
TGTGCCAGCAGCGCGTACGCACAGGGGAATGACGAGCAGTACTTC
CASSAYAQGNDEQYF
>TRBJ2-3|-|-|TRBV11-2
TGTGCCAGCAGCTCCCCGACCGGTCCGGCACAGGGTACGCAGTATTTT
CASSSPTGPAQGTQYF
>TRBJ1-2|few|-|TRBV27
TGTGCCAGCAGTTTATTGGGGGCTGACTATGGCTACACCTTC
CASSLLGADYGYTF
>TRBJ2-3|many|-|TRBV4-3
TGCGCCAGCAGCCAAGATGGGATGGGCACAGATACGCAGTATTTT
CASSQDGMGTDTQYF
>TRBJ2-7|many|-|TRBV4-3
TGCGCCAGCAGCCAAGCGGTCGGCTACGAGCAGTACTTC
CASSQAVGYEQYF
>TRBJ2-7|few|-|TRBV27
TGTGCCAGCAGTTTATCTAGGCAGAACGAGCAGTACTTC
CASSLSRQNEQYF
>TRBJ2-2|-|-|TRBV5-1
TGCGCCAGCAACTTCGGGAGTAGCACCGGGGAGCTGTTTTTT
CASNFGSSTGELFF
>TRBJ2-1|few|-|TRBV29-1
TGCAGCGTTGAAGGGACGGAGGCTGAGGGGCACAATGAGCAGTTCTTC
CSVEGTEAEGHNEQFF
>TRBJ2-7|few|-|TRBV15
TGTGCCACCAGCAGTGGAGGAAACTACGAGCAGTACTTC
CATSSGGNYEQYF
>TRBJ2-3|-|-|TRBV13
TGTGCCAGCAGCTTAGGCTCTGGCAGGGCATTAGATACGCAGTATTTT
CASSLGSGRALDTQYF
>TRBJ2-5|-|-|TRBV28
TGTGCCAGCAACTCTGAAAGAATAGCGGTTCAAGAGACCCAGTACTTC
CASNSERIAVQETQYF
>TRBJ2-2|few|-|TRBV24-1
TGTGCCACCGGGGGGCAGGCGACGGCCCCCGGGGAGCTGTTTTTT
CATGGQATAPGELFF
>TRBJ2-6|many|-|TRBV6-6
TGTGCCAGCAGTTATTTCACTGGGGCCAACGTCCTGACTTTC
CASSYFTGANVLTF
>TRBJ2-1|few|-|TRBV27
TGTGCCAGCAGCCGCGGGTCCCAGCGGTCCTTGGTCTTC
CASSRGSQRSLVF
>TRBJ2-4|-|TRBD1|TRBV11-2
TGTGCCAGCAGCACTTGGGACAGGGGGGCCCGAGAAATTCGGTACTTC
CASSTWDRGAREIRYF